A single sample is the source of the 29 T cell receptor beta chains below, sequenced in a study of blood T cells in healthy people across ages. Combining a sample-barcoded 5' primer with a J-beta primer mix, a second PCR ran for about 7 to 11 cycles. Using its own MiXCR run on the 5' RACE reads, TCRdb lists one record per CDR3 protein. The table includes nearly 800,000 distinct CDR3 sequences, roughly 56% detected once. The sample taken for sequencing was blood. These receptors came from a man in his forties in good health.

The V gene is TRBV4-2, the J gene TRBJ2-1, with 8 bases that match TRBD2. V lost 0 bases and J lost 7; bases outside the gene matches: 8. The CDR3 extends over 16 amino acids. The germline CDR1 and CDR2 sequences are LGHNA and YNFKEQ. Written as DNA, the CDR3 is TGTGCCAGCAGCCAAGACGGGGGGGGGTACAGGAATGAGCAGTTCTTC. Its translation is CASSQDGGGYRNEQFF.

The rearrangement links TRBV4-2 to TRBJ2-2, with 12 bases matching TRBD2. The germline V gene has CDR1 LGHNA and CDR2 YNFKEQ. With V trimmed by 0 bases and J by 2 bases, 10 bases remained unmatched. The CDR3 is made up of 20 amino acids. The CDR3 reads CASSQECELAGGYNTGELFF. Here the CDR3 DNA reads TGTGCCAGCAGCCAAGAATGCGAACTAGCGGGGGGCTACAACACCGGGGAGCTGTTTTTT.

V and J are TRBV7-9 and TRBJ1-1, with TRBD1 matching 7 bases. Germline CDR1 is SEHNR and CDR2 is FQNEAQ (reference sequence). The CDR3 sequence is 14 residues long. V trimming: 5 bases; J trimming: 5 bases; junction bases outside the gene matches: 8. The CDR3 DNA is TGTGCCAGCAGCGCCGGGACAGATCCTACTGAAGCTTTCTTT. This gives the protein CASSAGTDPTEAFF.

This clonotype came up a few times. This CDR3 is CASSQKGGGIGRDTQYF. Written as DNA, the CDR3 is TGCGCCAGCAGCCAAAAGGGAGGAGGGATTGGGAGAGATACGCAGTATTTT. The V and J genes are TRBV4-3 and TRBJ2-3, with D maybe TRBD2 (6 bases). Looked up from germline, CDR1 is LGHNA and CDR2 is YSLEER. This CDR3 is 17 amino acids long. The ends were cut back, 2 bases at V and 5 bases at J, with 20 bases in the middle.

This clonotype was recorded a few times. The chain has TRBV9 and TRBJ1-2, with 10 bases matching TRBD1. The CDR3 covers 14 residues. With V trimmed by 3 bases and J by 7 bases, 6 bases remained unmatched. Germline assignment: CDR1 SGDLS and CDR2 YYNGEE. CDR3 in DNA: TGTGCCAGCAGCGGAGCGACAGGGGGCAGTGGCTACACCTTC. This codes for CASSGATGGSGYTF.

This clonotype was seen a few times. V and J are TRBV7-9 and TRBJ2-6; either TRBD1 or TRBD2 may fit D (5 bases each). Looked up from germline, CDR1 is SEHNR and CDR2 is FQNEAQ (reference sequence). The CDR3 has 17 amino acids. The V end was cut by 5 bases, the J end by 0 bases, with 14 bases between. The CDR3 DNA reads as TGTGCCAGCAGCCGCCGGGACCTTTACTCTGGGGCCAACGTCCTGACTTTC. Its translation is CASSRRDLYSGANVLTF.

This chain connects TRBV5-1 to TRBJ2-3; D remains ambiguous. Germline lookup yields CDR1 SGHRS and CDR2 YFSETQ. The CDR3 runs 12 residues. V shed 6 bases and J shed 6 bases, with 11 bases lying between them. CDR3 nucleotides: TGCGCCAGCACTCCGGACGGGGATACGCAGTATTTT. Translation: CASTPDGDTQYF.

Points on this clonotype: One junction end disagrees with the germline gene, perhaps due to a read error. CDR3 sequence reads: CASSFGGPSSYNEQFF. The CDR3 DNA follows: TGTGCTAGCAGCTTTGGGGGCCCGAGCTCCTACAATGAGCAGTTCTTC. The rearrangement joins TRBV7-7 to TRBJ2-1, with D possibly matching TRBD1 (6 bases). Looked up from germline, CDR1 is SSHAT and CDR2 is FNYEAQ (reference sequence). This CDR3 is built from 16 residues.

This chain connects TRBV7-9 to TRBJ2-7; 14 bases are a match to TRBD2. From germline, CDR1 is SEHNR and CDR2 FQNEAQ (reference sequence). J gave up 5 bases and V 4 bases, and 4 bases lay outside the gene matches. The CDR3 has 15 amino acids. The DNA of the CDR3 is TGTGCCAGCAGCTCGACGACTAGCGGGAGGGACGAGCAGTACTTC. Encoded protein: CASSSTTSGRDEQYF.

This clonotype was seen a few times. V is TRBV9 and J is TRBJ2-1; perhaps TRBD1 as D (5 bases). Germline CDR1 and CDR2: SGDLS and YYNGEE. This CDR3 spans 15 amino acids. The V end lost 3 bases, the J end lost 5 bases, and 15 bases lay between the germline ends. The CDR3 sequence is CASSALRQTHNEQFF. For the CDR3, the DNA is TGTGCCAGCAGCGCACTTCGACAGACACACAATGAGCAGTTCTTC.

V and J are TRBV12-3 or TRBV12-4 and TRBJ2-7, with D possibly matching TRBD1 (6 bases). This CDR3 is built from 16 residues. V dropped 2 bases and J dropped 3 bases, with 17 bases sitting between them. The CDR3 nucleotides are TGTGCCAGCAGTTTACTTCTACAGGGCCCCAACTACGAGCAGTACTTC. This sequence encodes CASSLLLQGPNYEQYF.

V and J are TRBV2 and TRBJ2-3, with 8 nucleotides matching TRBD1. After removal of 4 bases from V and 8 bases from J, the junction contained 5 bases not matched to a gene. The CDR3 is 13 amino acids. CDR1 SNHLY and CDR2 FYNNEI come from the germline V gene. CDR3 residues: CASSGQGTGTQYF. CDR3 in DNA: TGTGCCAGCAGTGGACAGGGGACCGGTACGCAGTATTTT.

The chain has TRBV7-2 and TRBJ2-3, with D perhaps TRBD1 or TRBD2 (6 bases each). V lost 4 bases and J 8 bases, leaving 10 bases between the germline ends. The length of the CDR3 is 12 residues. Germline values: CDR1 SGHTA, CDR2 FQGNSA. The CDR3 bases are TGTGCCAGCAGCTCCGGAGGGGGTACGCAGTATTTT. It encodes CASSSGGGTQYF.

This sequence joins TRBV11-2 and TRBJ2-5; perhaps TRBD2 as D (5 bases). CDR1 and CDR2 (germline): SGHAT, FQNNGV. The CDR3 is made up of 15 amino acids. V lost 10 bases to trimming and J lost 1 base, with 19 bases between them. Here the CDR3 DNA reads TGTGCCATCACGCCGGCGGGCCCTACCCAAGAGACCCAGTACTTC. Translation gives CAITPAGPTQETQYF.

The genes are TRBV7-2 and TRBJ2-1; either TRBD1 or TRBD2 may supply D (5 bases each). Germline lookup yields CDR1 SGHTA and CDR2 FQGNSA. The CDR3 runs 18 residues. The V and J ends lost 3 bases and 9 bases respectively, with 27 bases between them. CDR3 in DNA: TGTGCCAGCAGCTTGCTCATGGGATTCGGGACGGCGGCGGGTGAGCAGTTCTTC. This translates into CASSLLMGFGTAAGEQFF. The full variable domain, its missing parts supplied by reference TRBV7-2 and TRBJ2-1, is GAGVSQSPSNKVTEKGKDVELRCDPISGHTALYWYRQSLGQGLEFLIYFQGNSAPDKSGLPSDRFSAERTGGSVSTLTIQRTQQEDSAVYLCASSLLMGFGTAAGEQFFGPGTRLTVL.

The chain is built from TRBV7-9 and TRBJ2-1; 11 positions agree with TRBD2. The V and J ends lost 4 bases and 13 bases, in that order; junction bases with no gene match: 18. CDR3 length: 17 amino acids. Germline V gene lookup returns CDR1 SEHNR and CDR2 FQNEAQ (reference sequence). This CDR3 is CASSYFRETSGILRQFF. The CDR3 nucleotides are TGTGCCAGCAGCTATTTCCGCGAGACTAGCGGGATCCTCAGACAGTTCTTC.

In this sample, this clonotype turned up a few times. V is TRBV28 and J is TRBJ2-3; D is unresolved. The V end was cut by 2 bases, the J end by 4 bases, with 10 bases between. CDR3 length: 14 amino acids. Germline V gene sequence: CDR1 MDHEN, CDR2 SYDVKM. The CDR3 DNA reads TGTGCCAGCAGTTTACCCCTTAGGGCAGATACGCAGTATTTT. Residues: CASSLPLRADTQYF.

This chain joins TRBV14 and TRBJ1-6; 11 nucleotides agree with TRBD1. Germline values: CDR1 SGHDN, CDR2 FVKESK. This CDR3 spans 14 amino acids. The trim removed 5 bases at V and 9 bases at J, leaving 3 bases unmatched. This CDR3 is CASSTDRGLSPLHF. The CDR3, as DNA: TGTGCCAGCAGCACGGACAGGGGGCTTTCACCCCTCCACTTT. The variable domain in full, completed from reference TRBV14 and TRBJ1-6, reads EAGVTQFPSHSVIEKGQTVTLRCDPISGHDNLYWYRRVMGKEIKFLLHFVKESKQDESGMPNNRFLAERTGGTYSTLKVQPAELEDSGVYFCASSTDRGLSPLHFGNGTRLTVT.

The chain couples TRBV4-3 to TRBJ2-4, with D hard to call. The germline V gene has CDR1 LGHNA and CDR2 YSLEER. Trimming took off 0 bases at V and 7 bases at J, with 16 bases between the two ends. The CDR3 spans 16 residues. CDR3 region: CASSQETTFARNIQYF. Written as DNA, the CDR3 is TGCGCCAGCAGCCAAGAAACAACATTCGCGCGTAACATTCAGTACTTC.

The V and J genes are TRBV20-1 and TRBJ2-5; D is ambiguous. TRBJ2-7 explains the end of the DNA better; the J call may be wrong. CDR3 length: 11 amino acids. The V gene's germline CDR1 is DFQATT and CDR2 SNEGSKA (reference sequence). CDR3 region: CSAELGLEQYF. The CDR3 bases are TGCAGTGCGGAGTTAGGCCTCGAGCAGTACTTC.

This clonotype was observed a few times. At one end the junction does not follow the germline gene, possibly because of a read error. The V call is TRBV4-3, the J call TRBJ1-2; D perhaps matches TRBD1 (6 bases). CDR3 size: 13 residues. The germline V gene has CDR1 LGHNA and CDR2 YSLEER. CDR3 sequence (DNA): TGCGCCAGCAGTCAAGAACCGGGACAAGGCTACACCTTC. This translates into CASSQEPGQGYTF.

This chain's CDR3 is CAISVDGGISGGTGYTF. CDR3 nucleotide sequence: TGTGCCATCAGTGTCGACGGGGGGATCTCCGGGGGAACTGGCTACACCTTC. The chain carries TRBV10-3 and TRBJ1-2, with D perhaps TRBD1 (5 bases). V dropped 4 bases and J dropped 7 bases, with 25 bases sitting between them. The CDR3 consists of 17 residues. Germline-derived CDR1 and CDR2 are ENHRY and SYGVKD.

The chain couples TRBV9 to TRBJ2-1, with a possible D match to TRBD1 (6 bases). V was clipped by 1 base and J by 7 bases, with 12 bases between them. The CDR3 contains 14 residues. CDR1 is SGDLS, CDR2 YYNGEE, per germline. The DNA for the CDR3 is TGTGCCAGCAGCGTACGGACAGTATCAAATGAGCAGTTCTTC. It is translated as CASSVRTVSNEQFF.

This chain connects TRBV7-9 to TRBJ1-4; no definite D call. V was trimmed by 5 bases and J by 0 bases, leaving 13 bases between them. The germline V gene encodes CDR1 SEHNR and CDR2 FQNEAQ (reference sequence). This CDR3 has 16 amino acids. Here the CDR3 reads CASSPTAVATNEKLFF. The CDR3 coding sequence is TGTGCCAGCAGCCCTACCGCAGTTGCAACTAATGAAAAACTGTTTTTT.

V gene TRBV20-1 combines with J gene TRBJ2-7, with a possible D match to TRBD2 (6 bases). Trimming removed 0 bases from V and 0 bases from J, with 12 bases in between. This CDR3 spans 15 amino acids. The germline V gene encodes CDR1 DFQATT and CDR2 SNEGSKA (reference sequence). The CDR3 loop is CSARDLLGSSYEQYF. The CDR3 coding sequence is TGCAGTGCTAGAGATCTTCTCGGGAGCTCCTACGAGCAGTACTTC.

This clonotype was counted a few times. The rearrangement links TRBV5-1 to TRBJ2-3; TRBD2 matches at 11 bases. The junction had 6 bases not matched to a gene; V was cut back by 1 base and J by 2 bases. In germline, CDR1 is SGHRS, CDR2 YFSETQ. The CDR3 has 17 residues. The CDR3 DNA reads TGCGCCAGCAGCTTGACTAGCGGGAGAGGTAACACAGATACGCAGTATTTT. Its protein is CASSLTSGRGNTDTQYF.

The chain carries TRBV29-1 and TRBJ2-1; 7 nucleotides line up with TRBD2. The V gene end was trimmed by 8 bases and the J gene end by 5 bases; junction bases not matched to a gene: 6. Germline CDR1 reads SQVTM; CDR2 reads ANQGSEA. This CDR3 is built from 12 residues. The DNA for the CDR3 is TGCAGCAAAGTGACTAGCCACAATGAGCAGTTCTTC. Its protein is CSKVTSHNEQFF.

Only a few counts were recorded for this clonotype. J is TRBJ2-1 and V is TRBV5-4; 9 bases fit TRBD1. CDR3 length: 17 residues. Germline V CDR1 and CDR2: SGHNT, YYREEE (reference sequence). V gave up 4 bases and J gave up 6 bases; unmatched junction bases: 14. The CDR3 spells CASSPRPTGGALNEQFF. For the CDR3, the DNA is TGTGCCAGCAGCCCCAGACCCACAGGGGGCGCCCTCAATGAGCAGTTCTTC.

The rearrangement joins TRBV5-1 to TRBJ2-3; D call uncertain. The V end was cut by 2 bases, the J end by 2 bases, with 9 bases between. Per the germline V gene, CDR1 is SGHRS and CDR2 is YFSETQ. CDR3 length: 14 amino acids. CDR3 amino acids: CASSLKEPTDTQYF. For the CDR3, the DNA is TGCGCCAGCAGCTTAAAAGAGCCCACAGATACGCAGTATTTT.